This is a list of T cell receptor beta chains from one sample in a study of memory CD4+ T cells and cytomegalovirus serostatus. Repertoires were generated with immunoSEQ multiplex PCR, while TCRdb's copy carries only in-frame clones and drops some. Of 25,000 to 35,000 clones listed, around 76% were seen once; the top ten hold less than 0.65%. The sample consisted of memory CD4+ T cells from blood. These receptors all come from an adult in good health and CMV-seronegative. Some clones in this sample may be carry-over from other donors' samples. The CDR3 runs from the conserved cysteine through the conserved F or W. Fields, in order: J gene, clone size, V gene, D gene, CDR3 DNA, CDR3 protein. A D gene is named only where the DNA matches it firmly. Clone size appears in some rows only: once, few, many, or a class for an expanded clone.

TRBJ1-1,-,TRBV6-1,-,TGTGCCAGCCGCAAGGGCCCAAACACTGAAGCTTTCTTT,CASRKGPNTEAFF
TRBJ2-3,-,TRBV30,-,TGTGCCTGGAGTGTACACAGTATAGATACGCAGTATTTT,CAWSVHSIDTQYF
TRBJ1-3,-,TRBV5-1,-,TGCGCCAGCAGCTTGGATGGGGGATCGAGAGGAAACACCATATATTTT,CASSLDGGSRGNTIYF
TRBJ2-7,-,TRBV27,TRBD2,TGTGCCAGCCGTGGCTCACCATCGGGAGGGCCCTACGAGCAGTACTTC,CASRGSPSGGPYEQYF
TRBJ1-6,-,TRBV28,TRBD1,TGTGCCAGCAGTTTAGGGTGGACAGGGGGCGAAGGTTCACCCCTCCACTTT,CASSLGWTGGEGSPLHF
TRBJ2-7,-,TRBV18,-,TGTGCCAGCTCACCATCCGGGACGGGGACCTACGAGCAGTACTTC,CASSPSGTGTYEQYF
TRBJ1-4,-,TRBV4-1,-,TGCGCCAGCAGCCAAGATCGAGGGGCCTCGTCGGAAAAACTGTTTTTT,CASSQDRGASSEKLFF
TRBJ2-2,-,TRBV7-8,TRBD2,TGTGCCAGCAGCCCACGATTAGGAGCGGGGGCTCCGAACACCGGGGAGCTGTTTTTT,CASSPRLGAGAPNTGELFF
TRBJ1-2,-,TRBV14,-,TGTGCCAGCAGCCAAGAAGTAAACTATGGCTACACCTTC,CASSQEVNYGYTF
TRBJ1-2,-,TRBV6-5,-,TGTGCCAGCAGTCCCGGACAGAATGGCTACACCTTC,CASSPGQNGYTF
TRBJ1-1,-,TRBV6-1,-,TGTGCCAGCAGTGTAAGACATGATAACACTGAAGCTTTCTTT,CASSVRHDNTEAFF
TRBJ1-3,-,TRBV18,TRBD1,TGTGCCAGCTCACCCGGGACAGCTGGAAACACCATATATTTT,CASSPGTAGNTIYF
TRBJ2-2,few,TRBV4-1,TRBD2,TGCGCCAGCAGCCAAGTGGCGGGAGCGAACACCGGGGAGCTGTTTTTT,CASSQVAGANTGELFF
TRBJ1-2,-,TRBV18,TRBD1,TGTGCCAGCTCACTTCAATTGGACAGGGGGGACTACACCTTC,CASSLQLDRGDYTF
TRBJ1-6,-,TRBV4-2,-,TGTGCCAGCAGCCAAATTTCAAATTCGGGGCTTTCACCCCTCCACTTT,CASSQISNSGLSPLHF
TRBJ1-2,few,TRBV30,-,TGTGCCTGGCGTGCCGGACAGTACTCTGGCTACACCTTC,CAWRAGQYSGYTF
TRBJ2-3,once,TRBV7-2,-,TGTGCCACCGGGGATAGCGCAACAGATACGCAGTATTTT,CATGDSATDTQYF
TRBJ1-6,once,TRBV7-8,-,TGTGCCAGCAGCCCGAGGCGGGGGTTCGATTCACCCCTCCACTTT,CASSPRRGFDSPLHF
TRBJ2-7,-,TRBV5-4,-,TGTGCCAGCAGCTTCGGAGGGGGGGCATCCTACGAGCAGTACTTC,CASSFGGGASYEQYF
TRBJ1-1,-,TRBV7-9,-,TGTGCCAGCAGACCAGGAGCACAGAGAGCACAGAACACTGAAGCTTTCTTT,CASRPGAQRAQNTEAFF
TRBJ2-2,-,TRBV29-1,TRBD1,TGCAGCGCCTACAGGGGATCCGGCGGGGAGCTGTTTTTT,CSAYRGSGGELFF
TRBJ1-2,-,TRBV28,-,TGTGCCAGCAGGGGGGACGGAGCTAACTATGGCTACACCTTC,CASRGDGANYGYTF
TRBJ1-3,-,TRBV7-2,TRBD1,TGTGCCAGCAGCCCGATGACAGGGAACGGAAACACCATATATTTT,CASSPMTGNGNTIYF
TRBJ2-7,-,TRBV7-8,-,TGTGCCAGCACCTTCGGGGGAGAAGTCTCCTACGAGCAGTACTTC,CASTFGGEVSYEQYF
TRBJ2-2,-,TRBV7-8,TRBD1,TGTGCCAGCAGCTTAGACAGGGGGTTTACCGGGGAGCTGTTTTTT,CASSLDRGFTGELFF
TRBJ1-5,-,TRBV19,-,TGTGCCAGTAGTAGGCAACCAGGGGTTGAAGGCAATCAGCCCCAGCATTTT,CASSRQPGVEGNQPQHF
TRBJ1-1,-,TRBV18,TRBD1,TGTGCCAGCTCACCGGACAGGGGCACTGAAGCTTTCTTT,CASSPDRGTEAFF
TRBJ2-6,-,TRBV5-4,-,TGTGCCAGCAGCTATAGAGTCTCTGGGGCCAACGTCCTGACTTTC,CASSYRVSGANVLTF
TRBJ2-3,-,TRBV4-3,TRBD2,TGCGCCAGCAGCCAAGATCGGGGGGCGGGGGGTTTGGGAGATACGCAGTATTTT,CASSQDRGAGGLGDTQYF
TRBJ1-2,-,TRBV18,TRBD1,TGTGCCAGCTCACCAGGGACAGGGGGCCAATCTGGCTACACCTTC,CASSPGTGGQSGYTF
TRBJ1-4,-,TRBV5-1,TRBD1,TGCGCCAGCAGCTTCCAGGGGGAGGGTGAAAAACTGTTTTTT,CASSFQGEGEKLFF